This TCR beta chain appears in the sequencing data of a study of blood T cell repertoires in COVID-19. Across the study: Donors in the United States, Italy and Spain gave samples during acute or convalescent COVID-19.

Across roughly 25 US areas, participants ranged in age from about 18 to 90 years. Cohort 3 recovered donors had two negative PCRs, clearance, or symptom resolution. CDR3 length: 16 residues. CDR1 is SNHLY, CDR2 FYNNEI, per germline. As processed by the authors: Researchers report that nucleated cell counts were estimated from reference gene primer amplification. Sequenced by immunoSEQ multiplex PCR; TCRdb stores in-frame clones only, minus some. That table gives V, J and clone size, and the DNA gave D and trimming. The sample yields over 200,000 clones, 84% seen once. On this clone itself: One end of the junction varies from germline; a read error may be responsible.

Sequencing used PBMCs or T cells enriched from blood (not recorded which). This receptor was taken from a man aged 60-69 years who had recovered from COVID-19. The chain recombines TRBV2 with TRBJ2-3, with 7 bases fitting TRBD2. The CDR3 sequence: CASREGRARGTDTQYF. CDR3 DNA: TGTGCCAGCAGAGAAGGACGAGCGCGGGGGACAGATACGCAGTATTTT.